This T cell receptor beta chain was captured in a study of shared clonotypes between healthy human individuals. Overall study results and limits: Of the naive CD4 clonotypes, about 5.4% were shared across a few donors. Only blood was sampled; tissue repertoires likely differ.

In the case of this clone: Its specificity is unknown.

A CD45RA-negative memory subset and a CD45RA+ naive subset were separated from the CD4+ cells. V was pared by 4 bases and J by 6 bases, with 11 bases of the junction left unmatched. Germline CDR1 is MNHEY and CDR2 is SVGAGI. This CDR3 region has 16 residues. The method was immunoSEQ multiplex PCR; TCRdb's version includes in-frame clones alone and lacks a portion of them. The data hold a few hundred thousand clones, with about 69% observed a single time. The V and J genes are TRBV6-5 and TRBJ1-4; 7 positions match TRBD1. Sequencing was performed on memory CD4+ T cells sorted from blood. As to subset: CD45RA-negative fraction. This TCR was recovered from a man aged 30 to 39 in good health. CDR3 amino acids: CASSSQDRRKDEKLFF. The CDR3 region has the DNA TGTGCCAGCAGTTCGCAGGACAGGAGGAAAGATGAAAAACTGTTTTTT.